Below are 15 T cell receptor beta chains sequenced from a single sample in a study of CD8+ T cells in alopecia areata. TCR sequencing used cDNA made by reverse transcription of extracted RNA. TCRdb keeps only in-frame clones here, not all; method: immunoSEQ multiplex PCR. The repertoire consists of about 210,000 clones, with 64% occurring once and the leading ten covering around 4%. Described treatment: oral pan-JAK inhibitor, 5-10 mg twice daily. The specimen was CD4+ T cells sorted from blood, collected at week 4, from a patient treated with tofacitinib. These receptors all stem from a human donor with alopecia areata.

This clone has only a few counts. CDR3 sequence: CASSRDSSSYEQYF. For the CDR3, the DNA is TGTGCCAGCAGCCGGGACTCGAGCTCCTACGAGCAGTACTTC. The genes are TRBV5-4 and TRBJ2-7, with D perhaps TRBD2 (6 bases). CDR1 is SGHNT and CDR2 is YYREEE in the germline V gene (reference sequence). The V gene lost 4 bases and the J gene lost 0 bases, with 11 bases spanning the gap. The CDR3 runs to 14 residues.

The chain joins TRBV6-5 to TRBJ1-1; 11 nucleotides line up with TRBD1. The CDR3 consists of 15 residues. Looked up from germline, CDR1 is MNHEY and CDR2 is SVGAGI. The trim removed 5 bases at V and 6 bases at J, leaving 8 bases unmatched. The DNA for the CDR3 is TGTGCCAGCAGTCCTCGGGACAGGGGGTACCCTGAAGCTTTCTTT. Encoded protein: CASSPRDRGYPEAFF.

The V call is TRBV7-2, the J call TRBJ2-1; no firm D call. The CDR3 loop spans 13 amino acids. V was clipped by 5 bases and J by 2 bases, with 7 bases between them. Germline V gene data show CDR1 as SGHTA and CDR2 as FQGNSA. The CDR3 loop reads CASSTAAYNEQFF. CDR3 DNA: TGTGCCAGCAGCACAGCCGCCTACAATGAGCAGTTCTTC.

The chain combines TRBV11-2 with TRBJ2-3; a possible D gene is TRBD2 (6 bases). The ends were cut back, 4 bases at V and 1 base at J, with 15 bases in the middle. CDR1 is SGHAT and CDR2 is FQNNGV in the germline V gene. The CDR3 extends over 16 amino acids. CDR3 region: CASSSGAGIRTDTQYF. DNA of the CDR3: TGTGCCAGCAGCTCCGGGGCGGGGATCCGCACAGATACGCAGTATTTT.

The gene calls are TRBV30 and TRBJ1-2; D remains ambiguous. The germline V and J ends were trimmed by 4 bases and 7 bases, with 10 bases remaining between them. This CDR3 spans 11 amino acids. Germline values: CDR1 GTSNPN, CDR2 SVGIG (reference sequence). In DNA form, the CDR3 reads TGTGCCTGGACCCCCCGGGTTGGCTACACCTTC. Encoded protein: CAWTPRVGYTF.

The chain uses TRBV11-2 and TRBJ2-5; no reliable D call. CDR3 length equals 14 residues. Trimming cost V 1 base and J 5 bases, with 11 bases left between them. In germline, CDR1 is SGHAT, CDR2 FQNNGV. The DNA for the CDR3 is TGTGCCAGCAGCTTAGGGTCAGTTGGGGAGACCCAGTACTTC. Translating gives CASSLGSVGETQYF.

This chain's CDR3 is CASSFASQETQYF. In nucleotides, the CDR3 is TGTGCCAGCAGCTTCGCTAGCCAAGAGACCCAGTACTTC. The chain is built from TRBV7-2 and TRBJ2-5; D is ambiguous. The CDR3 consists of 13 residues. Per the germline V gene, CDR1 is SGHTA and CDR2 is FQGNSA. V was trimmed by 3 bases and J by 1 base, leaving 6 bases between them.

V usage is TRBV30 and J usage is TRBJ1-1; no clear D gene. V dropped 7 bases and J dropped 0 bases, with 15 bases sitting between them. Germline V gene lookup returns CDR1 GTSNPN and CDR2 SVGIG (reference sequence). The CDR3 is made up of 14 amino acids. The CDR3 spells CASGRVYVNTEAFF. CDR3 coding DNA: TGTGCCTCAGGTCGGGTTTATGTGAACACTGAAGCTTTCTTT.

The genes are TRBV4-2 and TRBJ2-3; 8 bases are a match to TRBD2. The CDR3 spans 18 residues. V was pared by 0 bases and J by 3 bases, with 11 bases of the junction left unmatched. The germline CDR1 and CDR2 sequences are LGHNA and YNFKEQ. The CDR3 here is CASSQERAGAPGTDTQYF. CDR3 nucleotide sequence: TGTGCCAGCAGCCAAGAGAGAGCGGGGGCCCCCGGGACAGATACGCAGTATTTT.

A single count supports this clone. This rearrangement joins TRBV30 to TRBJ2-1; D ambiguous. Germline V gene lookup returns CDR1 GTSNPN and CDR2 SVGIG (reference sequence). Trimming removed 1 base from V and 12 bases from J, with 10 bases in between. The CDR3 contains 11 residues. The CDR3 DNA sequence: TGTGCCTGGAGTGGTCTGCAGCGGCAGTTCTTC. Its protein product is CAWSGLQRQFF.

The chain couples TRBV29-1 to TRBJ2-2; TRBD2 might be the D (6 bases). Looked up from germline, CDR1 is SQVTM and CDR2 is ANQGSEA. This CDR3 region has 13 residues. The V gene lost 8 bases and the J gene lost 0 bases, with 10 bases spanning the gap. CDR3 DNA sequence: TGCAGCACCCGGGACTCGAACACCGGGGAGCTGTTTTTT. Its protein is CSTRDSNTGELFF.

Only a few counts were recorded for this clone. The V gene is TRBV18, the J gene TRBJ2-2; TRBD1 aligns across 7 bases. Germline CDR1 KGHSH, CDR2 LQKENI. Trimming cost V 2 bases and J 4 bases; bases outside gene matches: 4. The CDR3 has 15 amino acids. DNA for the CDR3: TGTGCCAGCTCACCAAGGGGACAGACCACCGGGGAGCTGTTTTTT. This encodes CASSPRGQTTGELFF.

Turning to this clone: Additional DNA sequences in this sample encode the identical CDR3. V gene TRBV19 combines with J gene TRBJ1-1, with 10 nucleotides matching TRBD1. The length of the CDR3 is 14 residues. Looked up from germline, CDR1 is LNHDA and CDR2 is SQIVND (reference sequence). V trimming: 7 bases; J trimming: 5 bases; junction bases outside the gene matches: 7. CDR3 in DNA: TGTGCCAGTATACGGGACAGGGGATATACTGAAGCTTTCTTT. Its protein is CASIRDRGYTEAFF.

Written as DNA, the CDR3 is TGTGCCAGCAGTTTAGGCGGGGGTAGGGCAGATACGCAGTATTTT. Its translation is CASSLGGGRADTQYF. V is TRBV28 and J is TRBJ2-3, with 7 bases identical to TRBD2. The CDR3 runs 15 residues. With 2 bases clipped from V and 4 bases from J, the junction kept 6 bases outside the gene matches. Per the germline V gene, CDR1 is MDHEN and CDR2 is SYDVKM.

The chain carries TRBV2 and TRBJ2-1; D uncertain. The CDR3 extends over 14 amino acids. Trimming pared 8 bases from V and 0 bases from J, leaving 11 bases between. Germline-derived CDR1 and CDR2 are SNHLY and FYNNEI. The CDR3 loop is CASSVESSYNEQFF. Here the CDR3 DNA reads TGTGCCAGCTCCGTAGAAAGCTCCTACAATGAGCAGTTCTTC.